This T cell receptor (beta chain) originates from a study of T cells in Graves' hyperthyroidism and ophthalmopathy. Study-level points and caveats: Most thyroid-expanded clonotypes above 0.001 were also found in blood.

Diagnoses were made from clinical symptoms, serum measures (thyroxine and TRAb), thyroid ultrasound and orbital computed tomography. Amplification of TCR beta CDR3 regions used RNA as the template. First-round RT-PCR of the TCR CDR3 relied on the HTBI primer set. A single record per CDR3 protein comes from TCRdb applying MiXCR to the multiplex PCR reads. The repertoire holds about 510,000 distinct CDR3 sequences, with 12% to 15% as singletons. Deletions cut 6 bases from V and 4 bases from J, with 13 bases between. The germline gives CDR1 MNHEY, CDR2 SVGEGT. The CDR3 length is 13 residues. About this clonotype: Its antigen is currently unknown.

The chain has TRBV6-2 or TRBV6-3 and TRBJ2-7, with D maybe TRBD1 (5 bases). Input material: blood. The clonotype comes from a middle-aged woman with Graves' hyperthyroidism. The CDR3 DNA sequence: TGTGCCAGCAGCCGCCCCCAGGGTTACGAGCAGTACTTC. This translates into CASSRPQGYEQYF.